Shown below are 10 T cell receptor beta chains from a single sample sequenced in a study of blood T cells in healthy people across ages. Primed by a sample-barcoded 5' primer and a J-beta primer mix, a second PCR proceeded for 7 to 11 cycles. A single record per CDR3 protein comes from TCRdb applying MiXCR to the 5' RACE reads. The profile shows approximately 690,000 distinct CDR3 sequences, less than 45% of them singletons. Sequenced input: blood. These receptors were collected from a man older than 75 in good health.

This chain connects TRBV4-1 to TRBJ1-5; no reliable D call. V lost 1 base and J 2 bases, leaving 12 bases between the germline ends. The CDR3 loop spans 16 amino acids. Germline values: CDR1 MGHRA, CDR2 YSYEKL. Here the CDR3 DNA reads TGCGCCAGCAGCCAAGCATCGGGTTTGGGCAATCAGCCCCAGCATTTT. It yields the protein CASSQASGLGNQPQHF.

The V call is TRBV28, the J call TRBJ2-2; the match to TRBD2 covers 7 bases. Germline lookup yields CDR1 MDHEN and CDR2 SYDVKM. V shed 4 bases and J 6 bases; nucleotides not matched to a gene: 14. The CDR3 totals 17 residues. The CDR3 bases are TGTGCCAGCAGTTCCCATTCGGGCGGGAGCCGTTCCGGGGAGCTGTTTTTT. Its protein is CASSSHSGGSRSGELFF.

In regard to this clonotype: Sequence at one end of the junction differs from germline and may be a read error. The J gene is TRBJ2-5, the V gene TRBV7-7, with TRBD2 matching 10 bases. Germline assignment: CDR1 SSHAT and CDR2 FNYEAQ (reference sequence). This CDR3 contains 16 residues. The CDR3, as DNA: TGTGCTAGCAGCTTAGGGGGGGCTAGCGGGAGAGAGACCCAGTACTTC. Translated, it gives CASSLGGASGRETQYF.

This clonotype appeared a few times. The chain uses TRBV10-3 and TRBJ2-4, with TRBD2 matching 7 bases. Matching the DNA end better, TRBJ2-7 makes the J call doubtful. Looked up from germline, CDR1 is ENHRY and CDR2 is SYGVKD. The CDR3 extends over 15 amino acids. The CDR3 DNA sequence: TGTGCCATCAGGCCAATCAGCGGGACCCTAGACGAGCAGTACTTC. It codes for CAIRPISGTLDEQYF.

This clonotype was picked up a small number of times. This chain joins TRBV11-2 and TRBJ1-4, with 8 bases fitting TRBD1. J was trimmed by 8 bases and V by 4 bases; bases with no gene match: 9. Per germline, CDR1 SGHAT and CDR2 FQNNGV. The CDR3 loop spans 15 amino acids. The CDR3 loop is CASSWNRDRTEKLFF. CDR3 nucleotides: TGTGCCAGCAGCTGGAACCGGGACAGGACCGAAAAACTGTTTTTT.

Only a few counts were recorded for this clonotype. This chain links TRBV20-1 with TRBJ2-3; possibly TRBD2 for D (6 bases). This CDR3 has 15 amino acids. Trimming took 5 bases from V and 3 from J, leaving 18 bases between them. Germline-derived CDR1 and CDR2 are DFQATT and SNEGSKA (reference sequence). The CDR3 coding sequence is TGCAGTGCTCGCAGTAGCCGGGGGTTAACAGATACGCAGTATTTT. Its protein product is CSARSSRGLTDTQYF.

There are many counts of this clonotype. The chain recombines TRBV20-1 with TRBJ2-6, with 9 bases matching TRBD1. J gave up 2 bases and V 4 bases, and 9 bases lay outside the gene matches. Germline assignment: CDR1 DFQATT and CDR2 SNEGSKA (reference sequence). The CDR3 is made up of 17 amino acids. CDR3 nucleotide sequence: TGCAGTGCTACATCCGGGACAGGGAGACCTGGGGCCAACGTCCTGACTTTC. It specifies CSATSGTGRPGANVLTF.

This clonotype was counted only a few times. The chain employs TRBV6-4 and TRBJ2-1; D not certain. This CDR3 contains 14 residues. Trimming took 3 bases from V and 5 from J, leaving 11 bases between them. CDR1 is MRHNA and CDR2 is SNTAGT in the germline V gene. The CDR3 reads CASSDSQANNEQFF. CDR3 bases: TGTGCCAGCAGTGATTCCCAGGCCAACAATGAGCAGTTCTTC.

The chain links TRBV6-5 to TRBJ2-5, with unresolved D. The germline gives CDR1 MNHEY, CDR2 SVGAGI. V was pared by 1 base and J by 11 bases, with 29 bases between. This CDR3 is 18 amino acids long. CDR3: CASSYLIPTQIQDNEQYF. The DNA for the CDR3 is TGTGCCAGCAGTTACTTGATCCCCACCCAAATACAAGACAATGAGCAGTACTTC.

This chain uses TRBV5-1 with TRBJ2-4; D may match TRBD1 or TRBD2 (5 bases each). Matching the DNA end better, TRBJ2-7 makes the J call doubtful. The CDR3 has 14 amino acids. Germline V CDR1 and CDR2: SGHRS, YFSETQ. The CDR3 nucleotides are TGCGCCAGCAGCGAGGGGACCGTGGAATACGAGCAGTACTTC. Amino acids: CASSEGTVEYEQYF.